Below, 2 T cell receptor beta chains from the same sample are listed, as sequenced in a study of T cell changes during pregnancy in multiple sclerosis. Assay: immunoSEQ multiplex PCR; the TCRdb copy retains only in-frame clones and omits some. This sample has about 22,000 clones; about 89% occur once, and the top ten carry 0.67%. Specimen: CD4+ T cells from peripheral blood mononuclear cells, collected in the third trimester of pregnancy. Receptors originate from a female donor in good health, enrolled as a control in a pregnancy study.

The gene calls are TRBV9 and TRBJ1-1; perhaps TRBD1 as D (6 bases). Germline V gene data show CDR1 as SGDLS and CDR2 as YYNGEE. The CDR3 covers 15 residues. V dropped 4 bases and J dropped 3 bases, with 16 bases sitting between them. The CDR3 protein is CASSPGTRRDTEAFF. The DNA for the CDR3 is TGTGCCAGCAGCCCCGGGACACGGCGGGACACTGAAGCTTTCTTT. The entire variable domain, with the rest obtained from reference TRBV9 and TRBJ1-1, is as follows: DSGVTQTPKHLITATGQRVTLRCSPRSGDLSVYWYQQSLDQGLQFLIQYYNGEERAKGNILERFSAQQFPDLHSELNLSSLELGDSALYFCASSPGTRRDTEAFFGQGTRLTVV.

The chain uses TRBV5-1 and TRBJ2-3, with a weak D call TRBD2 (5 bases). Trimming took 0 bases from V and 5 from J, leaving 7 bases between them. Germline assignment: CDR1 SGHRS and CDR2 YFSETQ. This CDR3 is 13 amino acids long. As DNA, the CDR3 is TGCGCCAGCAGCTTGGCCGGAGGAGATACGCAGTATTTT. This sequence encodes CASSLAGGDTQYF.